The next 28 T cell receptor beta chains were all read from a single sample in a study of T cells after yellow fever vaccination. MiXCR, applied by TCRdb to the 5' RACE reads, yields one record per CDR3 protein. Among some 170,000 distinct CDR3 sequences listed, about a tenth were seen once. The material was CD8+ T cells sorted from PBMCs, obtained 45 days after the yellow fever booster vaccination. Receptor source: a man aged 18 to 29 who received the YFV17D yellow fever vaccine.

This clonotype has a handful of counts. V gene TRBV20-1 combines with J gene TRBJ1-5; D unclear. CDR1 and CDR2 from the germline V gene are DFQATT and SNEGSKA (reference sequence). With 3 bases removed from V and 6 bases from J, the gap between germline ends came to 12 bases. This CDR3 has 13 residues. The CDR3 DNA reads TGCAGTGCTAGGGAACGTGAGGGTCAGCCCCAGCATTTT. It codes for CSAREREGQPQHF.

The rearrangement uses TRBV20-1 and TRBJ2-7; no reliable D call. The CDR3 covers 13 residues. With 5 bases removed from V and 0 bases from J, the gap between germline ends came to 11 bases. The germline V gene has CDR1 DFQATT and CDR2 SNEGSKA (reference sequence). Here the CDR3 reads CSARGYSSYEQYF. Here the CDR3 DNA reads TGCAGTGCTCGCGGCTACAGCTCCTACGAGCAGTACTTC.

This clonotype was detected a few times. The chain couples TRBV12-3 or TRBV12-4 to TRBJ2-7, with 7 bases fitting TRBD1. The CDR3 sequence is 13 residues long. The V gene end was trimmed by 8 bases and the J gene end by 2 bases; junction bases not matched to a gene: 6. In DNA, the CDR3 is TGTGCCAGCCAGGCGAGGGGGCCCTACGAGCAGTACTTC. Protein product: CASQARGPYEQYF.

J is TRBJ2-3 and V is TRBV6-5; 12 bases align to TRBD1. The CDR3 length is 16 residues. Germline CDR1 reads MNHEY; CDR2 reads SVGAGI. J gave up 3 bases and V 6 bases, and 7 bases lay outside the gene matches. CDR3 sequence reads: CASRGTGGRRTDTQYF. The DNA of the CDR3 is TGTGCCAGCAGAGGGACAGGGGGCAGACGAACAGATACGCAGTATTTT.

Many counts were recorded for this clonotype. The genes are TRBV7-2 and TRBJ1-1, with TRBD1 matching 8 bases. V lost 4 bases, J lost 1 base, and 8 bases stayed unmatched. The CDR3 is 16 amino acids. Germline CDR1 reads SGHTA; CDR2 reads FQGNSA. CDR3 coding DNA: TGTGCCAGCAGCTCCTGGGACAGGCGGGGGAACACTGAAGCTTTCTTT. It codes for CASSSWDRRGNTEAFF.

This clonotype occurred a few times. The chain recombines TRBV20-1 with TRBJ1-5; no definite D call. Trimming left V 2 bases short and J 1 base short, with 6 bases between. There are 13 residues in the CDR3. CDR1 and CDR2 from the germline V gene are DFQATT and SNEGSKA (reference sequence). The CDR3 region is CSARQRSNQPQHF. CDR3 DNA sequence: TGCAGTGCTAGACAACGGAGCAATCAGCCCCAGCATTTT.

The rearrangement links TRBV27 to TRBJ2-7, with 10 bases aligning to TRBD1. The CDR3 totals 13 residues. Germline lookup yields CDR1 MNHEY and CDR2 SMNVEV (reference sequence). Trimming cost V 8 bases and J 5 bases; bases outside gene matches: 6. CDR3 residues: CASSWDRGNEQYF. CDR3 DNA sequence: TGTGCCAGCTCCTGGGACAGGGGAAACGAGCAGTACTTC.

This clonotype was observed a handful of times. CDR3 sequence (DNA): TGTGCCAGCAGTGACGGAGGACAGGGTCAAACCGGGGAGCTGTTTTTT. Its protein is CASSDGGQGQTGELFF. This sequence joins TRBV6-4 and TRBJ2-2, with 8 bases identical to TRBD1. J was trimmed by 5 bases and V by 2 bases; bases with no gene match: 7. This CDR3 is built from 16 residues. Germline CDR1 and CDR2: MRHNA and SNTAGT.

This clonotype was seen a handful of times. This chain joins TRBV5-1 and TRBJ1-1; D remains unclear. CDR3 length equals 16 residues. Germline CDR1 SGHRS, CDR2 YFSETQ. V dropped 3 bases and J dropped 3 bases, with 18 bases sitting between them. CDR3 sequence reads: CASSSPAVGVYTEAFF. CDR3 nucleotides: TGCGCCAGCAGCTCACCGGCGGTGGGAGTCTACACTGAAGCTTTCTTT.

By share, this clonotype counts as medium-sized. The rearrangement joins TRBV6-4 to TRBJ2-1; TRBD2 matches at 10 bases. Per germline, CDR1 MRHNA and CDR2 SNTAGT. The V and J ends lost 0 bases and 6 bases, in that order; junction bases with no gene match: 2. CDR3 size: 15 residues. CDR3 bases: TGTGCCAGCAGTGACTCAGCGGGGGGGCCCAATGAGCAGTTCTTC. This codes for CASSDSAGGPNEQFF.

This clonotype was detected only a few times. The chain uses TRBV5-1 and TRBJ2-5, with D possibly matching TRBD1 (6 bases). The CDR3 is 15 residues long. V was pared by 0 bases and J by 0 bases, with 9 bases between. Germline V gene data show CDR1 as SGHRS and CDR2 as YFSETQ. The CDR3 protein is CASSLGRGYQETQYF. The CDR3 DNA reads TGCGCCAGCAGCTTGGGCAGGGGCTACCAAGAGACCCAGTACTTC.

This clonotype was observed a few times. J is TRBJ2-7 and V is TRBV20-1; possible D gene TRBD2, 5 bases. Germline values: CDR1 DFQATT, CDR2 SNEGSKA (reference sequence). The CDR3 length is 14 residues. The CDR3 sequence is CTPSVRGKPYEQYV. In nucleotides, the CDR3 is TGCACCCCGTCCGTCCGGGGAAAACCCTACGAGCAGTACGTC.

This clonotype turned up a few times. This chain uses TRBV4-2 with TRBJ2-3; 9 bases line up with TRBD2. Germline CDR1 LGHNA, CDR2 YNFKEQ. Trimming at V came to 4 bases and at J to 4 bases, leaving 12 bases not matched to a gene. This CDR3 comprises 17 residues. The DNA for the CDR3 is TGTGCCAGCAGCCTTCCCATTGGGGCGGGGGGGTCAGATACGCAGTATTTT. Protein: CASSLPIGAGGSDTQYF.

This clonotype was counted between two and nine times. The chain employs TRBV4-3 and TRBJ2-1; D may be TRBD2 (6 bases). This CDR3 region has 21 residues. V lost 4 bases to trimming and J lost 6 bases, with 34 bases between them. The germline V gene has CDR1 LGHNA and CDR2 YSLEER. The CDR3 sequence: CASSPETSGALEWVGGNEQFF. Here the CDR3 DNA reads TGCGCCAGCAGCCCCGAAACCAGCGGTGCACTTGAGTGGGTCGGGGGCAATGAGCAGTTCTTC.

This sequence joins TRBV7-9 and TRBJ2-1; 8 nucleotides agree with TRBD1. With 10 bases clipped from V and 1 base from J, the junction kept 3 bases outside the gene matches. CDR1 is SEHNR, CDR2 FQNEAQ, per germline (reference sequence). The CDR3 spans 13 residues. In DNA, the CDR3 is TGTGCCACTCAGGGGGCATCCTACAATGAGCAGTTCTTC. Translation gives CATQGASYNEQFF.

This clonotype has ten or more counts. The rearrangement uses TRBV4-1 and TRBJ2-7; possible D gene TRBD1, 6 bases. The CDR3 has 12 amino acids. Trimming took 2 bases from V and 4 from J, leaving 6 bases between them. Germline loops: CDR1 MGHRA, CDR2 YSYEKL. The CDR3 region is CASSQTGYEQYF. In DNA form, the CDR3 reads TGCGCCAGCAGCCAAACAGGGTACGAGCAGTACTTC.

This clonotype was counted only a few times. The chain couples TRBV7-8 to TRBJ2-2; 10 bases are a match to TRBD1. The CDR3 length is 16 residues. Germline loops: CDR1 SGHVS, CDR2 FQNEAQ. V lost 1 base to trimming and J lost 6 bases; unmatched junction nucleotides: 5. The CDR3 is CASSLVTGTGAGELFF. In DNA, the CDR3 is TGTGCCAGCAGCTTAGTAACCGGGACAGGGGCCGGGGAGCTGTTTTTT.

The sample holds a few counts of this clonotype. The chain is built from TRBV7-8 and TRBJ2-5; perhaps D is TRBD1 or TRBD2 (7 bases each). Trimming removed 5 bases at V and 4 bases at J, with 17 bases between. The CDR3 length is 15 residues. Germline loops: CDR1 SGHVS, CDR2 FQNEAQ. In DNA form, the CDR3 reads TGTGCCAGCAGCATGAGACAGGGAGGGGCAGAGACCCAGTACTTC. Translated, it gives CASSMRQGGAETQYF.

This clonotype is judged large. The chain carries TRBV7-2 and TRBJ2-3; the match to TRBD2 covers 12 bases. CDR1 is SGHTA, CDR2 FQGNSA, per germline. The CDR3 sequence is 17 residues long. Trimming removed 1 base from V and 1 base from J; junction bases left unmatched: 3. In DNA form, the CDR3 reads TGTGCCAGCAGCTTAGTAGCTAGCGGGGGGGGCACAGATACGCAGTATTTT. This translates into CASSLVASGGGTDTQYF.

The rearrangement uses TRBV5-6 and TRBJ1-2; the match to TRBD1 covers 10 bases. V trimming: 3 bases; J trimming: 4 bases; junction bases outside the gene matches: 24. Germline V CDR1 and CDR2: SGHDT, YYEEEE. The CDR3 runs to 21 residues. CDR3 bases: TGTGCCAGCAGCTCACTTCACCAGAGTCCGGGACAGGGGTCTTTCCCCTATGGCTACACCTTC. Its protein is CASSSLHQSPGQGSFPYGYTF.

V is TRBV4-1 and J is TRBJ1-2; TRBD1 might be the D (5 bases). Germline loops: CDR1 MGHRA, CDR2 YSYEKL. The CDR3 extends over 16 amino acids. Trimming left V 4 bases short and J 3 bases short, with 18 bases between. CDR3 loop: CASSPLNGRADYGYTF. In DNA, the CDR3 is TGCGCCAGCAGCCCCCTAAACGGCAGGGCCGACTATGGCTACACCTTC.

A few counts support this clonotype. This sequence joins TRBV6-5 and TRBJ2-3; 9 bases match TRBD1. With 4 bases clipped from V and 5 bases from J, the junction kept 7 bases outside the gene matches. Per germline, CDR1 MNHEY and CDR2 SVGAGI. This CDR3 spans 15 amino acids. The chain's CDR3 is CASSWRTGAVDTQYF. The CDR3 bases are TGTGCCAGCAGTTGGAGGACAGGGGCTGTAGATACGCAGTATTTT.

Only a few counts were recorded for this clonotype. The chain combines TRBV20-1 with TRBJ1-2; 7 positions agree with TRBD1. Germline CDR1 is DFQATT and CDR2 is SNEGSKA (reference sequence). The V and J ends lost 8 bases and 5 bases, in that order; junction bases with no gene match: 8. There are 12 residues in the CDR3. CDR3 nucleotides: TGCAGTACTCGGGGACAGCCATATGGCTACACCTTC. Its protein is CSTRGQPYGYTF.

This clonotype was observed a single time. The V and J genes are TRBV4-3 and TRBJ2-3, with D perhaps TRBD2 (5 bases). V was pared by 0 bases and J by 0 bases, with 13 bases between. CDR1 is LGHNA, CDR2 YSLEER, per germline. The CDR3 totals 17 residues. This CDR3 is CASSQDLWTGSTDTQYF. CDR3 in DNA: TGCGCCAGCAGCCAAGATTTATGGACGGGGAGCACAGATACGCAGTATTTT.

The V gene is TRBV4-3, the J gene TRBJ2-7; unclear D gene. CDR1 LGHNA and CDR2 YSLEER come from the germline V gene. The V end was cut by 1 base, the J end by 0 bases, with 10 bases between. CDR3 length: 15 amino acids. The CDR3 nucleotides read TGCGCCAGCAGCCAAGGGTGGCACAGCTCCTACGAGCAGTACTTC. This encodes CASSQGWHSSYEQYF.

V and J are TRBV29-1 and TRBJ1-1; 11 bases agree with TRBD1. Germline V gene sequence: CDR1 SQVTM, CDR2 ANQGSEA. This CDR3 spans 16 amino acids. The V gene end was trimmed by 3 bases and the J gene end by 0 bases; junction bases not matched to a gene: 6. The CDR3 spells CSVEGQGVIMNTEAFF. CDR3 nucleotide sequence: TGCAGCGTTGAGGGACAGGGGGTAATTATGAACACTGAAGCTTTCTTT.

This clonotype was counted a few times. The V and J genes are TRBV4-1 and TRBJ2-1; a possible D gene is TRBD1 (5 bases). CDR1 MGHRA and CDR2 YSYEKL come from the germline V gene. The CDR3 is 15 residues long. V lost 1 base, J lost 2 bases, and 9 bases lay in between. The CDR3 DNA follows: TGCGCCAGCAGCCAAGTAGGGGTACCCTACAATGAGCAGTTCTTC. Residues: CASSQVGVPYNEQFF.

In this sample, this clonotype turned up a few times. For the CDR3, the DNA is TGCAGTGCTAGCCCGAAAGGGAGAGGGTCCTACGAGCAGTACTTC. Its translation: CSASPKGRGSYEQYF. The genes are TRBV20-1 and TRBJ2-7; D is perhaps TRBD2 (5 bases). CDR1 is DFQATT and CDR2 is SNEGSKA in the germline V gene (reference sequence). V lost 3 bases and J 1 base, leaving 16 bases between the germline ends. CDR3 size: 15 residues.